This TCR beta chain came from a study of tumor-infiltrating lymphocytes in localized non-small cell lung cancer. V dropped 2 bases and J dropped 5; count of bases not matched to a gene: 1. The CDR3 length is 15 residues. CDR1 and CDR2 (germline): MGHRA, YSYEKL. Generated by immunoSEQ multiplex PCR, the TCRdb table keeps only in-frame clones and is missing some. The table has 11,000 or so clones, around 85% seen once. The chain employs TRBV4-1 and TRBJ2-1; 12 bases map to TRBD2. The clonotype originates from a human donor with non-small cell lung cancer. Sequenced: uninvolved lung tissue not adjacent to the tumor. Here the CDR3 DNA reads TGCGCCAGCAGCCAAAGGACTAGCGGGGACAATGAGCAGTTCTTC. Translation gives CASSQRTSGDNEQFF.